The 12 T cell receptor beta chains below come from one sample, sequenced in a study of blood T cell repertoires in COVID-19 (dated by TCRdb to 2018 to 2021). Receptors were amplified or captured by the immunoSEQ multiplex PCR assay. TCRdb's version of the immuneACCESS table is confined to in-frame rearrangements and falls short of the full clone set. An unresolved V gene accounts for under half of the shortfall where checked; the remainder is of unknown origin. For this sample there are 20,000 to 30,000 clones; approximately 86% appear just once. Around 4.6% of the sample comes from the top ten. The sequencing sample was made of peripheral blood. These TCRs come from a man over 45 with active COVID-19.

The chain uses TRBV5-5 and TRBJ1-2; D call uncertain. CDR1 and CDR2 from the germline V gene are SGHKS and YYEKEE (reference sequence). V lost 5 bases to trimming and J lost 5 bases, with 19 bases between them. The CDR3 totals 15 residues. Written as DNA, the CDR3 is TGTGCCAGCAGATTAGGCCCAGCCCCCGGGTATGGCTACACCTTC. Its translation: CASRLGPAPGYGYTF.

The rearrangement links TRBV3-1 (or the pseudogene TRBV3-2) to TRBJ1-1; 7 positions agree with TRBD1. The junction had 5 bases not matched to a gene; V was cut back by 4 bases and J by 3 bases. Looked up from germline, CDR1 is LGHDT and CDR2 is YNNKEL (reference sequence). The CDR3 consists of 14 residues. The CDR3 DNA is TGTGCCAGCAGCCTAACAGGGGCGGACACTGAAGCTTTCTTT. Amino acids: CASSLTGADTEAFF.

The CDR3 DNA follows: TGTGCCAGCAGCTCCAGAGGTCTAAACTATGGCTACACCTTC. Translated: CASSSRGLNYGYTF. This chain uses TRBV7-2 with TRBJ1-2, with no clear D. Deletions cut 4 bases from V and 2 bases from J, with 11 bases between. CDR1 and CDR2 from the germline V gene are SGHTA and FQGNSA. The CDR3 extends over 14 amino acids.

The chain carries TRBV30 and TRBJ1-2; 9 nucleotides agree with TRBD1. Germline CDR1 is GTSNPN and CDR2 is SVGIG (reference sequence). CDR3 size: 14 residues. J gave up 7 bases and V 5 bases, and 11 bases lay outside the gene matches. Here the CDR3 DNA reads TGTGCCTGGGCCTCGGGGACAGGGCTCTTTGGCTACACCTTC. It translates to CAWASGTGLFGYTF.

The V and J genes are TRBV5-1 and TRBJ1-2, with D perhaps matching TRBD1 (5 bases). This CDR3 spans 15 amino acids. Looked up from germline, CDR1 is SGHRS and CDR2 is YFSETQ. The V and J ends lost 4 bases and 8 bases respectively, with 21 bases between them. The CDR3 bases are TGCGCCAGCAGCCAAATGGGGCAGGGAACTACCGGCTACACCTTC. It translates to CASSQMGQGTTGYTF.

The chain couples TRBV7-8 to TRBJ1-3; D unresolved. Germline assignment: CDR1 SGHVS and CDR2 FQNEAQ. The V end lost 5 bases, the J end lost 5 bases, and 10 bases lay between the germline ends. The CDR3 runs 13 residues. This chain's CDR3 is CASSPPGRNTIYF. The CDR3 DNA reads TGTGCCAGCAGCCCCCCGGGGAGAAACACCATATATTTT.

CDR3 residues: CASSGGKDTQYF. As DNA, the CDR3 is TGTGCCAGCTCCGGGGGGAAAGATACGCAGTATTTT. The chain recombines TRBV25-1 with TRBJ2-3; 7 nucleotides match TRBD2. Per germline, CDR1 MGHDK and CDR2 SYGVNS. Trimming cost V 8 bases and J 5 bases; bases outside gene matches: 4. This CDR3 is 12 amino acids long.

The chain combines TRBV4-1 with TRBJ2-1; tentatively, D is TRBD1 (6 bases). CDR3 length: 13 amino acids. The V and J ends lost 0 bases and 14 bases respectively, with 14 bases between them. The germline CDR1 and CDR2 sequences are MGHRA and YSYEKL. The CDR3 sequence is CASSQEEYTGKFF. The CDR3 nucleotides read TGCGCCAGCAGCCAAGAGGAGTATACAGGGAAGTTCTTC.

The J gene is TRBJ2-3, the V gene TRBV19; possible D gene TRBD2, 6 bases. V lost 5 bases to trimming and J lost 1 base, with 10 bases between them. The CDR3 covers 14 residues. Germline-derived CDR1 and CDR2 are LNHDA and SQIVND (reference sequence). The CDR3 region is CASSRELGTDTQYF. CDR3 nucleotide sequence: TGTGCCAGTAGTCGGGAGCTAGGCACAGATACGCAGTATTTT.

The genes are TRBV27 and TRBJ2-2; tentatively, D is TRBD1 (7 bases). There are 14 residues in the CDR3. Trimming cost V 5 bases and J 4 bases, with 11 bases left between them. Germline V gene data show CDR1 as MNHEY and CDR2 as SMNVEV (reference sequence). In nucleotides, the CDR3 is TGTGCCAGCAGTGTGCAGGGGGGCACCGGGGAGCTGTTTTTT. This translates into CASSVQGGTGELFF.

The chain carries TRBV10-3 and TRBJ2-1; D perhaps matches TRBD2 (7 bases). The CDR3 length is 16 residues. Deletions cut 5 bases from V and 0 bases from J, with 14 bases between. Germline loops: CDR1 ENHRY, CDR2 SYGVKD. The CDR3 DNA reads TGTGCCATCAGTCCCTTAGGGGGGGGCTCCTACAATGAGCAGTTCTTC. This encodes CAISPLGGGSYNEQFF.

The chain has TRBV7-9 and TRBJ1-1; 7 bases fit TRBD1. Germline V gives CDR1 SEHNR, CDR2 FQNEAQ (reference sequence). The trim removed 4 bases at V and 1 base at J, leaving 6 bases unmatched. CDR3 size: 15 residues. CDR3 residues: CASSSADRANTEAFF. CDR3 nucleotide sequence: TGTGCCAGCAGCTCAGCAGACAGGGCGAACACTGAAGCTTTCTTT.